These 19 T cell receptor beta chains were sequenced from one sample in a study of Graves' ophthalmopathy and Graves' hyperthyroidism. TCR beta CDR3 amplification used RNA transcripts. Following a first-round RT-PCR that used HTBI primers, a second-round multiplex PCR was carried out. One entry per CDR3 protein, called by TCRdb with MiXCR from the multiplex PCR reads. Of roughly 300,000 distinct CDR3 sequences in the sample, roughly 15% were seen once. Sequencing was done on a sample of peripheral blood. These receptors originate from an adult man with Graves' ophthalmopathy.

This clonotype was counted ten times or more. In DNA form, the CDR3 reads TGTGCCAGCAGCGTAAGTGCGACAGTCAATCAGCCCCAGCATTTT. It codes for CASSVSATVNQPQHF. This chain uses TRBV9 with TRBJ1-5; a weak D match, TRBD1 (5 bases). With 1 base removed from V and 3 bases from J, the gap between germline ends came to 11 bases. Germline lookup yields CDR1 SGDLS and CDR2 YYNGEE. The CDR3 runs to 15 residues.

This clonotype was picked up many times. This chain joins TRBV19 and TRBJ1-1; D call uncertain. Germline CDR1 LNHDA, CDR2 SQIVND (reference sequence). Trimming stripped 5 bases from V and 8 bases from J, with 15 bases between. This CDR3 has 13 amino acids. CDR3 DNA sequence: TGTGCCAGTAGTGCCACACGAAAGTTAGAAGCTTTCTTT. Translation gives CASSATRKLEAFF.

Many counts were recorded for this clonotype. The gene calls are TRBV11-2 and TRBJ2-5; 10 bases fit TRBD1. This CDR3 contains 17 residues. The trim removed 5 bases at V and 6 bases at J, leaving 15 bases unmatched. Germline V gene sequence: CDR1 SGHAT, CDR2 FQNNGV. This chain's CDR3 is CASSHTPGQGSRKTQYF. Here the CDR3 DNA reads TGTGCCAGCAGCCATACCCCGGGACAGGGGAGTAGAAAGACCCAGTACTTC.

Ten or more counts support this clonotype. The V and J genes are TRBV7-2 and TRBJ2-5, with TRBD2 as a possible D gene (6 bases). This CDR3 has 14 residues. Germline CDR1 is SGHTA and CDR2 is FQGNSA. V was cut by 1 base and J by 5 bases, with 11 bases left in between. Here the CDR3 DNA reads TGTGCCAGCAGCTTAGGAGGAGGGTCGGAGACCCAGTACTTC. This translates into CASSLGGGSETQYF.

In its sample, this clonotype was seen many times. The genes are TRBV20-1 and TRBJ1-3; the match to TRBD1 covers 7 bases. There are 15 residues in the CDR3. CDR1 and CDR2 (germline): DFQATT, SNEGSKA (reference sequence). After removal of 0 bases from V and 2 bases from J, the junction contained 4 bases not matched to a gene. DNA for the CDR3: TGCAGTGCTAGAGACACGACAGGGACTGGAAACACCATATATTTT. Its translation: CSARDTTGTGNTIYF.

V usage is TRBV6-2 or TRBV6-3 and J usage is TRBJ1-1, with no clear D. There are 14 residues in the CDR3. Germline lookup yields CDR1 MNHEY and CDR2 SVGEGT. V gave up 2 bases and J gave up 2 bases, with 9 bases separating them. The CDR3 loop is CASSYDEINTEAFF. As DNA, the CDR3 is TGTGCCAGCAGTTACGACGAGATTAACACTGAAGCTTTCTTT.

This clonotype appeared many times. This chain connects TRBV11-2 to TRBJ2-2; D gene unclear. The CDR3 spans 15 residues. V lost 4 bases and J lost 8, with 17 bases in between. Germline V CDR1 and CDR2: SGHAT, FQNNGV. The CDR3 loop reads CASSSYLEETGELFF. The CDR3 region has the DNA TGTGCCAGCAGCTCCTACCTAGAAGAGACAGGGGAGCTGTTTTTT.

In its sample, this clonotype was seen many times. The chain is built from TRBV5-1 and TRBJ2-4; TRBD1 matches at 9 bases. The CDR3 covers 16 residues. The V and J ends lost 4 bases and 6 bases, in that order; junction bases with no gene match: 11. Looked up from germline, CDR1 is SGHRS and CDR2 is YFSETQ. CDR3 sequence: CASSPALTGGGNIQYF. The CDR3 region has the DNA TGCGCCAGCAGCCCTGCCCTGACAGGGGGAGGAAACATTCAGTACTTC.

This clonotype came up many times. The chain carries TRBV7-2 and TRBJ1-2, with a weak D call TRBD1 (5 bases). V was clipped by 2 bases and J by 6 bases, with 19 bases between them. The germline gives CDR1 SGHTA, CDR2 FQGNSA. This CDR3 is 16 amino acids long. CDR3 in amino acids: CASSLSGGAIGNGYTF. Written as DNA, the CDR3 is TGTGCCAGCAGCTTATCAGGAGGGGCCATCGGGAATGGCTACACCTTC.

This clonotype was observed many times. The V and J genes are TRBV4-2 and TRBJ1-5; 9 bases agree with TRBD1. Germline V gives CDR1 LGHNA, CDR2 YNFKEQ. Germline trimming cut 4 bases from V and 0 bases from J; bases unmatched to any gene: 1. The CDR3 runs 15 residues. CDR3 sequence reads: CASSLDRGSNQPQHF. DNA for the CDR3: TGTGCCAGCAGCCTGGACAGGGGTAGCAATCAGCCCCAGCATTTT.

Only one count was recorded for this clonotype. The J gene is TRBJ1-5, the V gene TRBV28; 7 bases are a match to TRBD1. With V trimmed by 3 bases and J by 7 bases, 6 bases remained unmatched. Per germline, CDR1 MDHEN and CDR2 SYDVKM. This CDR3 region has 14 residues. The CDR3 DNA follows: TGTGCCAGCAGTTTGTTGAGGGGGCACCAGCCCCAGCATTTT. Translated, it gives CASSLLRGHQPQHF.

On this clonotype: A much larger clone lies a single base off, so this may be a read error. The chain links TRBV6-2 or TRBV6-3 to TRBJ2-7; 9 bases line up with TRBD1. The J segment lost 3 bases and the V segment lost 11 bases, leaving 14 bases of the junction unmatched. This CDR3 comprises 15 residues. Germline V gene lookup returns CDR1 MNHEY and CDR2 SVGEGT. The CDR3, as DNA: TGTGCCGCCAAAGCGACTACAGGGGGCGACTACGAGCAGTACGTC. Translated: CAAKATTGGDYEQYV.

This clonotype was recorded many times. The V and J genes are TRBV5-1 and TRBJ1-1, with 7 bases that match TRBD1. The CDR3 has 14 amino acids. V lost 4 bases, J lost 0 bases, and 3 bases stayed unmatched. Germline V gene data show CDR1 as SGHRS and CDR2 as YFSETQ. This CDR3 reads CASSRGQLNTEAFF. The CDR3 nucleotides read TGCGCCAGCAGCCGGGGACAGCTGAACACTGAAGCTTTCTTT.

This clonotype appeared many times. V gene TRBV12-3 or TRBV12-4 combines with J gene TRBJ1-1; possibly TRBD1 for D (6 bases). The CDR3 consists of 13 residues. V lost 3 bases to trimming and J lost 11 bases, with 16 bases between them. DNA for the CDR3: TGTGCCAGCAGTTTGGCAGGGGAGGTTGGCGCTTTCTTT. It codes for CASSLAGEVGAFF.

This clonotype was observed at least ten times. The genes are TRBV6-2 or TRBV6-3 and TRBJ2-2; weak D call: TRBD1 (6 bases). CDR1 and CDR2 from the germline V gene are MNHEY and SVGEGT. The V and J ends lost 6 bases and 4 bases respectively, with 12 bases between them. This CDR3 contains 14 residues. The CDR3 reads CASSQTGITGELFF. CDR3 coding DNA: TGTGCCAGCAGCCAAACAGGGATCACCGGGGAGCTGTTTTTT.

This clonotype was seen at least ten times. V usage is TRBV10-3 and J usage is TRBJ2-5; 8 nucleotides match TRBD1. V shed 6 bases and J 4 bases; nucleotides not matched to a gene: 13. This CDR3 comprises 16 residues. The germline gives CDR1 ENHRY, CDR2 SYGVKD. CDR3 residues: CAIRGGSGQGSETQYF. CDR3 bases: TGTGCCATCAGGGGGGGATCAGGACAGGGTTCAGAGACCCAGTACTTC.

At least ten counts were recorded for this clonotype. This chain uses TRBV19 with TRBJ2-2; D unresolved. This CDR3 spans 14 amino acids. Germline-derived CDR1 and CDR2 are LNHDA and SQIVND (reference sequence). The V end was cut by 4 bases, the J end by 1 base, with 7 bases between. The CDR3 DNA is TGTGCCAGTAGTACCCCCCTGAACACCGGGGAGCTGTTTTTT. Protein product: CASSTPLNTGELFF.

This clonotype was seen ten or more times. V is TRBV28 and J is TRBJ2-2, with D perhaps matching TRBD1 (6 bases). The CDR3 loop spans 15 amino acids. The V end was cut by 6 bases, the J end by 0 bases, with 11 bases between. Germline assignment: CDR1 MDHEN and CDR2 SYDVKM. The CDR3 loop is CASSGGQTNTGELFF. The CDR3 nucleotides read TGTGCCAGCAGCGGCGGACAGACGAACACCGGGGAGCTGTTTTTT.

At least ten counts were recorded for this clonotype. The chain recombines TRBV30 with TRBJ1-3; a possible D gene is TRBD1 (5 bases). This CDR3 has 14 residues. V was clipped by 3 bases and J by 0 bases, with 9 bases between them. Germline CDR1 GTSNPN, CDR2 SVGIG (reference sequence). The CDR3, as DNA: TGTGCCTGGAGCCTCGGGGGCTCTGGAAACACCATATATTTT. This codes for CAWSLGGSGNTIYF. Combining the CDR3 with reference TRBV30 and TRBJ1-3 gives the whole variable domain SQTIHQWPATLVQPVGSPLSLECTVEGTSNPNLYWYRQAAGRGLQLLFYSVGIGQISSEVPQNLSASRPQDRQFILSSKKLLLSDSGFYLCAWSLGGSGNTIYFGEGSWLTVV.